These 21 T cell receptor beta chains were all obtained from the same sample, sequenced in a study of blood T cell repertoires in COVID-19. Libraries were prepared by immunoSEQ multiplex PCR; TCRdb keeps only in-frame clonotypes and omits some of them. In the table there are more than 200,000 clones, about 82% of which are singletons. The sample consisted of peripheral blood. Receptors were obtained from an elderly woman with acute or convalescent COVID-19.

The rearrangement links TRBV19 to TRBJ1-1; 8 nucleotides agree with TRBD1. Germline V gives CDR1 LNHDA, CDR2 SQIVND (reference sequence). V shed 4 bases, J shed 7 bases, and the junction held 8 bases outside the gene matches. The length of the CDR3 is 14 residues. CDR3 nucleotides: TGTGCCAGTAGTAACCCCGGACAGGGCCGTGAAGCTTTCTTT. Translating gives CASSNPGQGREAFF.

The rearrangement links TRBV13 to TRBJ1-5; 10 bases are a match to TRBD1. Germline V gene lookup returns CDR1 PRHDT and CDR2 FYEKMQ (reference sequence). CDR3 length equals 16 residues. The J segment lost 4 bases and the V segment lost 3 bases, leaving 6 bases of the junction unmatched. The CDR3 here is CASSLTGGAMNQPQHF. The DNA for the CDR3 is TGTGCCAGCAGCTTGACAGGGGGCGCGATGAATCAGCCCCAGCATTTT.

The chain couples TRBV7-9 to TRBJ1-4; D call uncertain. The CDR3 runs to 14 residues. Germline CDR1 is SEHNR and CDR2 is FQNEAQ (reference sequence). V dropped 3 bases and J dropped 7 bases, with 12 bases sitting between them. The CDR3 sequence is CASSFGETLEKLFF. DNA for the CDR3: TGTGCCAGCAGCTTCGGTGAAACTCTTGAAAAACTGTTTTTT.

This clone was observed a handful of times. CDR3 sequence (DNA): TGTGCCAGCATAGGTGGGAGGAACAATCAGCCCCAGCATTTT. The encoded protein is CASIGGRNNQPQHF. The chain employs TRBV28 and TRBJ1-5; no firm D call. Per germline, CDR1 MDHEN and CDR2 SYDVKM. V was shortened by 7 bases and J by 3 bases, with 13 bases between the two germline ends. The CDR3 totals 14 residues.

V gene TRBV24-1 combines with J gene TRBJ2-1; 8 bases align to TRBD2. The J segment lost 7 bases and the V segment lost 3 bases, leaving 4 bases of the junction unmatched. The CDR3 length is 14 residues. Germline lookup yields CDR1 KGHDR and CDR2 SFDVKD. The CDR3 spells CATSDGTRRNEQFF. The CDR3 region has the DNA TGTGCCACCAGTGATGGGACTAGGAGGAATGAGCAGTTCTTC.

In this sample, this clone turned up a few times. Here the CDR3 reads CAISAVSGLSYEQYF. The CDR3 DNA follows: TGTGCCATCAGTGCGGTTAGCGGCCTCTCCTACGAGCAGTACTTC. The V call is TRBV10-3, the J call TRBJ2-7; tentatively, D is TRBD2 (6 bases). The CDR3 loop spans 15 amino acids. With 4 bases removed from V and 0 bases from J, the gap between germline ends came to 13 bases. CDR1 and CDR2 from the germline V gene are ENHRY and SYGVKD.

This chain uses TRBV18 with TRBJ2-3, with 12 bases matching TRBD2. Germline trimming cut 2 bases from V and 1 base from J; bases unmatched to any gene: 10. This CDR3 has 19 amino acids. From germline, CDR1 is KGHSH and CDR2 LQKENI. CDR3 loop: CASSPIETSGSSGTDTQYF. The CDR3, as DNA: TGTGCCAGCTCACCAATCGAGACTAGCGGGAGTTCAGGCACAGATACGCAGTATTTT.

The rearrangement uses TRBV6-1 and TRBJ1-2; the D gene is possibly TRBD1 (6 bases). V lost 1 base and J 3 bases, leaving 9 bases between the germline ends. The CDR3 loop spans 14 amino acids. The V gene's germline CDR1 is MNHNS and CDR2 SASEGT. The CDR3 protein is CASSEGGPYYGYTF. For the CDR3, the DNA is TGTGCCAGCAGTGAAGGGGGGCCGTACTATGGCTACACCTTC.

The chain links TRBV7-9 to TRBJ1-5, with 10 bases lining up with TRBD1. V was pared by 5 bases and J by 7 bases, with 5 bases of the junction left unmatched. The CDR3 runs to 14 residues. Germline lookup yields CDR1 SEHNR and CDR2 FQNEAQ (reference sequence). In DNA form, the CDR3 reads TGTGCCAGCAGCCTCCCGGGACAGGGGCAGCCCCAGCATTTT. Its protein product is CASSLPGQGQPQHF. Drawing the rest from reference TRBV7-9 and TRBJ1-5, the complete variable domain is DTGVSQNPRHKITKRGQNVTFRCDPISEHNRLYWYRQTLGQGPEFLTYFQNEAQLEKSRLLSDRFSAERPKGSFSTLEIQRTEQGDSAMYLCASSLPGQGQPQHFGDGTRLSIL.

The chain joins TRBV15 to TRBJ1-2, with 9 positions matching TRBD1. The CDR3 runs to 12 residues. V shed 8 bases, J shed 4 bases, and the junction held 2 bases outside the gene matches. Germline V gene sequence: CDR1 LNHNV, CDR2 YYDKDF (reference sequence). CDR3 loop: CATGTGIYGYTF. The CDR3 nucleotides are TGTGCCACCGGGACAGGGATCTATGGCTACACCTTC.

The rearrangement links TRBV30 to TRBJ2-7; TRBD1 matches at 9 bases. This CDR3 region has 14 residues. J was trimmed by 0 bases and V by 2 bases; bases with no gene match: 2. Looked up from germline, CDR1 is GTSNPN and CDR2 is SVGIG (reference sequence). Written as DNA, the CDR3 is TGTGCCTGGAGTCCGGACAGGGGCTCCTACGAGCAGTACTTC. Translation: CAWSPDRGSYEQYF.

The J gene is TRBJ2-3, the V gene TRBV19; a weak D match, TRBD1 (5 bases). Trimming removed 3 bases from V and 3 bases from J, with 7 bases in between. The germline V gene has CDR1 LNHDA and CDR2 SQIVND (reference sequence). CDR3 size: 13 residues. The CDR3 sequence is CASSMRQTDTQYF. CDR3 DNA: TGTGCCAGTAGTATGCGACAGACAGATACGCAGTATTTT.

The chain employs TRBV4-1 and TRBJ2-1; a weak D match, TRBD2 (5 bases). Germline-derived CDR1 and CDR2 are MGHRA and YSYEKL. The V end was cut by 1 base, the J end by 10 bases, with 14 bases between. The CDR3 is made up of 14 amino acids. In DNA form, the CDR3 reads TGCGCCAGCAGCCAAGGTAGCGATTACCGGGAGCAGTTCTTC. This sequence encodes CASSQGSDYREQFF.

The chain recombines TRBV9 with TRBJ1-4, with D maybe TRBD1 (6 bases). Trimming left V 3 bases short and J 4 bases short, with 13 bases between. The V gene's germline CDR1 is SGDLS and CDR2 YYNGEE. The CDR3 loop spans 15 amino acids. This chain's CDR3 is CASSAADSYNEKLFF. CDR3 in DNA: TGTGCCAGCAGCGCGGCGGACAGTTATAATGAAAAACTGTTTTTT.

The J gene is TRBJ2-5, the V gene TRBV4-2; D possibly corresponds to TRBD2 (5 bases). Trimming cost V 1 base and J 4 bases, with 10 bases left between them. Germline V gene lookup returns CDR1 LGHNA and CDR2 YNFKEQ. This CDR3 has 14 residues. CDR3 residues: CASSQVERAETQYF. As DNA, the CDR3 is TGTGCCAGCAGCCAAGTGGAGAGGGCAGAGACCCAGTACTTC.

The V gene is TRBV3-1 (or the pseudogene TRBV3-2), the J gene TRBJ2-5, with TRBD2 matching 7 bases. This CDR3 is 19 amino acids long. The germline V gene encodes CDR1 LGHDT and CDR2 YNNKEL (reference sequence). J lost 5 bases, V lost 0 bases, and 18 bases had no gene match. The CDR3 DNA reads TGTGCCAGCAGCCAAGATTCGTCGGGGGGAACTGCCGGGTTTGAGACCCAGTACTTC. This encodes CASSQDSSGGTAGFETQYF.

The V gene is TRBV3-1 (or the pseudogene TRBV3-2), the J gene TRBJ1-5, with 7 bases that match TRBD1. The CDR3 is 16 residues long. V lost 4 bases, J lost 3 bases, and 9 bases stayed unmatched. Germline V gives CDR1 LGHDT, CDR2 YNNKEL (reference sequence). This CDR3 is CASSPTGSGNNQPQHF. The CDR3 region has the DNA TGTGCCAGCAGCCCGACAGGGTCGGGAAACAATCAGCCCCAGCATTTT.

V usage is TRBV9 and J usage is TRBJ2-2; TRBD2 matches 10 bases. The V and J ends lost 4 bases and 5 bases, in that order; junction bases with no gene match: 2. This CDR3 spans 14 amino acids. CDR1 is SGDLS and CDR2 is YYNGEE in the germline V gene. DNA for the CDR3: TGTGCCAGCAGCATAGCGGGAGGAACCGGGGAGCTGTTTTTT. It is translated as CASSIAGGTGELFF. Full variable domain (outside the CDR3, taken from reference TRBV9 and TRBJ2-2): DSGVTQTPKHLITATGQRVTLRCSPRSGDLSVYWYQQSLDQGLQFLIQYYNGEERAKGNILERFSAQQFPDLHSELNLSSLELGDSALYFCASSIAGGTGELFFGEGSRLTVL.

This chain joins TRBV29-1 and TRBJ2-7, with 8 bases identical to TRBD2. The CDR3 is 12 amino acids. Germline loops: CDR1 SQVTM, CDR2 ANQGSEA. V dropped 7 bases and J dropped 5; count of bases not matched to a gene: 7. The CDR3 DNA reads TGCAGCGCCAGCGGGAGTACCGACGAGCAGTACTTC. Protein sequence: CSASGSTDEQYF.

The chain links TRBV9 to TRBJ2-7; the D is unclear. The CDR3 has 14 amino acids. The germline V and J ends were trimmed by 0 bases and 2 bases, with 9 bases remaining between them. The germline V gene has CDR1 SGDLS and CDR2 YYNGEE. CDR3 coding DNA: TGTGCCAGCAGCGTAGGCCCAGATGCCTACGAGCAGTACTTC. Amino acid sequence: CASSVGPDAYEQYF.

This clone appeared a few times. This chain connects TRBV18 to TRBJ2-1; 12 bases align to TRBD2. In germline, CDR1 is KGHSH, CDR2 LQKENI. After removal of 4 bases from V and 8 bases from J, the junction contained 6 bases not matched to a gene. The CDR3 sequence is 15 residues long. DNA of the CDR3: TGTGCCAGCTCACAGACTAGCGGGAGTTCAGATGAGCAGTTCTTC. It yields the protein CASSQTSGSSDEQFF.